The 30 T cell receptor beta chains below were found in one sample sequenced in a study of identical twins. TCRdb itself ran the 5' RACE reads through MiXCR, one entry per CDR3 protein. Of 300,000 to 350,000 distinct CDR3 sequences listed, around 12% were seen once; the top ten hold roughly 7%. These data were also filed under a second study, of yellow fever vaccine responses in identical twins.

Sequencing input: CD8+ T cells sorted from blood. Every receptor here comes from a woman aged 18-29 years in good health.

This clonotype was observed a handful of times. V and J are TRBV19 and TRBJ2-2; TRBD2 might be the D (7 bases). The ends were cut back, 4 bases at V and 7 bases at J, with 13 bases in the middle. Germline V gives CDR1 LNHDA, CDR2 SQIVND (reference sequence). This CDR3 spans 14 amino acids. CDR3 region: CASSTGEGIGELFF. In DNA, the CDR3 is TGTGCCAGTAGTACAGGGGAGGGAATCGGGGAGCTGTTTTTT.

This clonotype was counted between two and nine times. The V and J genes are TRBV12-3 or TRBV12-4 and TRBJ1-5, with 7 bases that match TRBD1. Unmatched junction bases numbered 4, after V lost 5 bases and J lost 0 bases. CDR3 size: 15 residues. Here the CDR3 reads CASSPGGNSNQPQHF. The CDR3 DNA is TGTGCCAGCAGTCCAGGGGGAAATAGCAATCAGCCCCAGCATTTT.

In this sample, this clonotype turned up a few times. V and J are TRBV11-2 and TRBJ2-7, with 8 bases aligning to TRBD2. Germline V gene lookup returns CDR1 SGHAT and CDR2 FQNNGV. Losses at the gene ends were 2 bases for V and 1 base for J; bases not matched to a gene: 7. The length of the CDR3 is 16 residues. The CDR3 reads CASSLSTTSGSYEQYF. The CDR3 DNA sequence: TGTGCCAGCAGCTTAAGTACAACTAGCGGATCCTACGAGCAGTACTTC.

The CDR3: CASSHFRSYPYEQYV. The CDR3 nucleotides are TGCGCCAGCAGTCACTTCCGGAGCTATCCCTACGAGCAGTACGTC. This chain connects TRBV23-1 to TRBJ2-7; D gene ambiguous. TRBV23-1 is recorded as an ORF, its role being uncertain. V shed 3 bases and J shed 2 bases, with 14 bases lying between them. CDR3 length: 15 residues.

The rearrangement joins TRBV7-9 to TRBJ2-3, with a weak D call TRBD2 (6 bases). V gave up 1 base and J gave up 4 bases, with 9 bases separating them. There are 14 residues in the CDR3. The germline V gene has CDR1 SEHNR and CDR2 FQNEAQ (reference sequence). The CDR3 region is CASSLGLESDTQYF. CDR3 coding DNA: TGTGCCAGCAGCTTAGGACTAGAATCAGATACGCAGTATTTT.

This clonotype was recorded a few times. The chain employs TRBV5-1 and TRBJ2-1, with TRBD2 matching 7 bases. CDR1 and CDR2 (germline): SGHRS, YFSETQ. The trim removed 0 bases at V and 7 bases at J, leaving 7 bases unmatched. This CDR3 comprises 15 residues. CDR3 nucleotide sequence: TGCGCCAGCAGCTTGGTGTCGGGGGGTAGGAATGAGCAGTTCTTC. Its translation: CASSLVSGGRNEQFF.

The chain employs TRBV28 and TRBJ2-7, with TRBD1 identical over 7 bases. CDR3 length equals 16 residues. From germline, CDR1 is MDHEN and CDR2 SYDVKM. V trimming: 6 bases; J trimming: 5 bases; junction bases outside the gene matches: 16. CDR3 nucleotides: TGTGCCAGCAGCGAACCTCCGGAACAGGGGATCCACGAGCAGTACTTC. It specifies CASSEPPEQGIHEQYF.

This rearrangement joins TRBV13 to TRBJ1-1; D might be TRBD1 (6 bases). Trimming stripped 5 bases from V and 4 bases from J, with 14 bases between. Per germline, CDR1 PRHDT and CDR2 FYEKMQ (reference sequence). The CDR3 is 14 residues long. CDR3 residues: CASSLRSGATEAFF. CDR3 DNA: TGTGCCAGCAGCCTAAGATCAGGGGCCACTGAAGCTTTCTTT. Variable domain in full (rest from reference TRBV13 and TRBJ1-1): AAGVIQSPRHLIKEKRETATLKCYPIPRHDTVYWYQQGPGQDPQFLISFYEKMQSDKGSIPDRFSAQQFSDYHSELNMSSLELGDSALYFCASSLRSGATEAFFGQGTRLTVV.

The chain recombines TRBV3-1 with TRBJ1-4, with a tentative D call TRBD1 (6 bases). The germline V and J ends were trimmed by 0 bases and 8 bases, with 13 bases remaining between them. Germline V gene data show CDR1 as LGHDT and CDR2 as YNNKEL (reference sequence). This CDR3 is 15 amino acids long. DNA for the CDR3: TGTGCCAGCAGCCAAGATATGGGGGCGGACGAAAAACTGTTTTTT. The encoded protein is CASSQDMGADEKLFF.

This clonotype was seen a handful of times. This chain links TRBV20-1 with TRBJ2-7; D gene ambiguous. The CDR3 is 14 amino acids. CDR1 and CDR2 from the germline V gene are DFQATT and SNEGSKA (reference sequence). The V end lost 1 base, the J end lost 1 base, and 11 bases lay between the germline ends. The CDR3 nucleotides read TGCAGTGCTAGAGGGGTTCTAGAGTCCTACGAGCAGTACTTC. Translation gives CSARGVLESYEQYF.

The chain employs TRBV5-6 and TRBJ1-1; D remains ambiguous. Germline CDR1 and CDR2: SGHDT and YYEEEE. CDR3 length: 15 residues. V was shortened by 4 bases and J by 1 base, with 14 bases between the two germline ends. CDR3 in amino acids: CASSRDAFGNTEAFF. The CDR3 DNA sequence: TGTGCCAGCAGCCGTGACGCCTTCGGGAACACTGAAGCTTTCTTT.

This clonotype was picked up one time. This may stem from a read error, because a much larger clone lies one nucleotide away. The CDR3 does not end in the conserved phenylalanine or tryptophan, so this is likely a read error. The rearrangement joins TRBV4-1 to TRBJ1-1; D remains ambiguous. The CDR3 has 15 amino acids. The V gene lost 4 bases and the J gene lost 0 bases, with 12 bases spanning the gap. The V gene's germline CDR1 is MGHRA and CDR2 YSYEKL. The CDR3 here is CASSPMADVNTEAFS. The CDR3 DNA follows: TGCGCCAGCAGCCCCATGGCTGACGTGAACACTGAAGCTTTCTCT.

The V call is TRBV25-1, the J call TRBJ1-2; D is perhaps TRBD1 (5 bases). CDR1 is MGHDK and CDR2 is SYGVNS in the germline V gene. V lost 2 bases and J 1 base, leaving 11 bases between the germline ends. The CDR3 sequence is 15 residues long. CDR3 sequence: CASSEQLGGNYGYTF. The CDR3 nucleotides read TGTGCCAGCAGTGAACAATTGGGGGGTAACTATGGCTACACCTTC.

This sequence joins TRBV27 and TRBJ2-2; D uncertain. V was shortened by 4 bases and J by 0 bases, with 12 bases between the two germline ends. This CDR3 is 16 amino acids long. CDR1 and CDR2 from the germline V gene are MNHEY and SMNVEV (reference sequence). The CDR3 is CASSSLGASNTGELFF. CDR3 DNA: TGTGCCAGCAGTTCTTTAGGAGCCTCGAACACCGGGGAGCTGTTTTTT.

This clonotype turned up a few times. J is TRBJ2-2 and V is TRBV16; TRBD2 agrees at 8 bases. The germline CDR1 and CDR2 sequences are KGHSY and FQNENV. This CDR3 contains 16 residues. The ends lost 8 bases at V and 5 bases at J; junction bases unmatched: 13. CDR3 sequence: CASGSAGGPRTGELFF. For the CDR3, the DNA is TGTGCCAGCGGCTCGGCGGGGGGCCCGAGGACCGGGGAGCTGTTTTTT.

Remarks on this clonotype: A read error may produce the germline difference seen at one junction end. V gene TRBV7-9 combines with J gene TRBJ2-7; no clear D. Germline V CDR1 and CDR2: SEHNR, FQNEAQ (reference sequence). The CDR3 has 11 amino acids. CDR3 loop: CASSPEGEYRF. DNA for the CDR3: TGTGCCAGCAGCCCGGAAGGCGAGTATCGCTTC.

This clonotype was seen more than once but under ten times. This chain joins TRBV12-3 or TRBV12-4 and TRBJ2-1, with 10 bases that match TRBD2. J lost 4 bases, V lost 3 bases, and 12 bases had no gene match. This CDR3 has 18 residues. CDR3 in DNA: TGTGCCAGCAGTTTCCGGGGTAGCGGGGGGCGGGGGTACAATGAGCAGTTCTTC. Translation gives CASSFRGSGGRGYNEQFF.

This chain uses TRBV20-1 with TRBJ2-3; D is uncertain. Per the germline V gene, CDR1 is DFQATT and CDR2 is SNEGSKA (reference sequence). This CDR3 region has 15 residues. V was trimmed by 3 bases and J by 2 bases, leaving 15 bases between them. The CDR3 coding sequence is TGCAGTGCTAGTTTGCAAGACACATCCACAGATACGCAGTATTTT. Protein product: CSASLQDTSTDTQYF.

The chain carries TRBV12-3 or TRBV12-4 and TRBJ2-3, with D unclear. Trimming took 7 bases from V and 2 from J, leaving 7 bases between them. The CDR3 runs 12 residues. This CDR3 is CASTGYTDTQYF. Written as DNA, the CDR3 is TGTGCCAGCACGGGCTACACAGATACGCAGTATTTT.

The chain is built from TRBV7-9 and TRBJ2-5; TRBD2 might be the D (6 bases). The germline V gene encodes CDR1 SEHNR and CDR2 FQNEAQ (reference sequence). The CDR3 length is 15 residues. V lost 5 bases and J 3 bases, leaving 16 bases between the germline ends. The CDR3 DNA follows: TGTGCCAGCAGCCCCGCCGGGACTGACGAAGAGACCCAGTACTTC. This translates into CASSPAGTDEETQYF.

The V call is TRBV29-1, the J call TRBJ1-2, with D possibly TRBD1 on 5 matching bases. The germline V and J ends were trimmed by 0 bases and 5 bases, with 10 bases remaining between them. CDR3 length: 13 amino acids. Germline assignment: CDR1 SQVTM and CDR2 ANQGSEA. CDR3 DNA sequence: TGCAGCGTTGAAGATCCCGACAGATATGGCTACACCTTC. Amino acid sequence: CSVEDPDRYGYTF.

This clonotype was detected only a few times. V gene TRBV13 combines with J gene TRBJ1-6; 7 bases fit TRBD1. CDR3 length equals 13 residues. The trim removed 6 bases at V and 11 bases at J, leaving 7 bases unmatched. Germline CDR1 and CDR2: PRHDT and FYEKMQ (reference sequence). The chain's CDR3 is CASSGGGMTPLHF. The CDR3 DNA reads TGTGCCAGCAGTGGAGGGGGCATGACACCCCTCCACTTT.

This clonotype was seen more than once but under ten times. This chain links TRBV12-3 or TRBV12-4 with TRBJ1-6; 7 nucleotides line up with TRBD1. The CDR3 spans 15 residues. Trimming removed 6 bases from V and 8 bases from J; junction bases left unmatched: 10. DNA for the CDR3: TGTGCCAGCAGCGGGGACAGCTTCCCTCATTCACCCCTCCACTTT. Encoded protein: CASSGDSFPHSPLHF.

CDR3 nucleotide sequence: TGCGCCAGCAGACCAAGGGGGGGAGTCACTGAAGCTTTCTTT. This gives the protein CASRPRGGVTEAFF. This chain connects TRBV5-1 to TRBJ1-1, with TRBD1 as a possible D gene (6 bases). With 5 bases removed from V and 4 bases from J, the gap between germline ends came to 15 bases. This CDR3 has 14 residues. The V gene's germline CDR1 is SGHRS and CDR2 YFSETQ.

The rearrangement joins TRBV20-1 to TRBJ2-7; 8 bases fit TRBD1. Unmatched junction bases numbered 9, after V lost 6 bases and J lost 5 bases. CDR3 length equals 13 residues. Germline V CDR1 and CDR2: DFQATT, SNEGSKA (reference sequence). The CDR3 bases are TGCAGTGCCGACAGGGGCTCAGCGAACGAGCAGTACGTC. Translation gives CSADRGSANEQYV.

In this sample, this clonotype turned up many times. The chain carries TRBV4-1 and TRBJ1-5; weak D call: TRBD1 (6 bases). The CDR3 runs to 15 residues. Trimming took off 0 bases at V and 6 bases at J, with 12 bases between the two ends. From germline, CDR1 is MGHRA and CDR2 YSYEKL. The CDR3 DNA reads TGCGCCAGCAGCCAAGATAACAGGGTTACTCAGCCCCAGCATTTT. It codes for CASSQDNRVTQPQHF.

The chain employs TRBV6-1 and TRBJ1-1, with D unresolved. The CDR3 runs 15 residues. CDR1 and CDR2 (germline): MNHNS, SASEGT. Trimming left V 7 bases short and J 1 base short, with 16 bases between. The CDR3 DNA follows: TGTGCCAGCACCCTTGAGGTTAACGGGAACACTGAAGCTTTCTTT. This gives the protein CASTLEVNGNTEAFF.

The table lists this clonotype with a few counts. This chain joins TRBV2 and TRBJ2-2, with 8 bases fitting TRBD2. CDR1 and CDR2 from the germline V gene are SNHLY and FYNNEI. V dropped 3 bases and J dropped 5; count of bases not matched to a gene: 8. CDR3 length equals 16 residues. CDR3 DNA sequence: TGTGCCAGCAGTGAGAGAGTTAGCGGGGTTACCGGGGAGCTGTTTTTT. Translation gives CASSERVSGVTGELFF.

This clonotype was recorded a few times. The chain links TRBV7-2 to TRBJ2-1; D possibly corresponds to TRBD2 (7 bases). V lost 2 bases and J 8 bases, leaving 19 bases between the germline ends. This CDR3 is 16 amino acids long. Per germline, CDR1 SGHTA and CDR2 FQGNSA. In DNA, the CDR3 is TGTGCCAGCAGCTTAACCCCCCGGGGGGCCCCGCATGAGCAGTTCTTC. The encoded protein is CASSLTPRGAPHEQFF.

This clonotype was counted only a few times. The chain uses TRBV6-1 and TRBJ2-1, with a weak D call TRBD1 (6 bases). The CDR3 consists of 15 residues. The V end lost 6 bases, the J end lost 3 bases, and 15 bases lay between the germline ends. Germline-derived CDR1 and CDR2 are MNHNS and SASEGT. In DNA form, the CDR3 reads TGTGCCAGCAGGGACAGATTCACGTACTACAATGAGCAGTTCTTC. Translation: CASRDRFTYYNEQFF.